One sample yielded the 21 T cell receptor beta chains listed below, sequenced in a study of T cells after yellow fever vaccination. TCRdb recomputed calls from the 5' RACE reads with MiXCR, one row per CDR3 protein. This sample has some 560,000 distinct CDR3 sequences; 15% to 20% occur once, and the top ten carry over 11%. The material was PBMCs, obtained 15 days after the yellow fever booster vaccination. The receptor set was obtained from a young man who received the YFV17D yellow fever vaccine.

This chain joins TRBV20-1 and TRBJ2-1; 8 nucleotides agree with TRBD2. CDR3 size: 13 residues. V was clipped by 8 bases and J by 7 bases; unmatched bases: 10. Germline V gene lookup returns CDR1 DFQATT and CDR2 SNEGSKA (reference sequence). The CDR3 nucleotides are TGCAGTCCGACGGGGGGGATGGGGAATGAGCAGTTCTTC. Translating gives CSPTGGMGNEQFF.

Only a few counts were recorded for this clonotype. The CDR3 region is CASSQEPGPGYEQYF. The CDR3 DNA reads TGTGCCAGCAGCCAGGAACCGGGTCCAGGCTACGAGCAGTACTTC. The V call is TRBV4-2, the J call TRBJ2-7; D unresolved. Germline V gene data show CDR1 as LGHNA and CDR2 as YNFKEQ. The CDR3 is made up of 15 amino acids. Trimming left V 3 bases short and J 3 bases short, with 15 bases between.

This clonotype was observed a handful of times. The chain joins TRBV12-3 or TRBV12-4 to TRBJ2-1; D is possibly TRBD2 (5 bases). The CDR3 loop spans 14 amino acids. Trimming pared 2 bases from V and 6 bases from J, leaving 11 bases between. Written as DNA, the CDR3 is TGTGCCAGCAGTTTATTGCCGGAGGTCAATGAGCAGTTCTTC. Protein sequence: CASSLLPEVNEQFF.

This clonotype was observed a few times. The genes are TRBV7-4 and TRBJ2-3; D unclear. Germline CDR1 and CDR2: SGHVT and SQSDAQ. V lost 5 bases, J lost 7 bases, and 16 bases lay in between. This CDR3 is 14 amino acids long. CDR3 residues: CASSNWPQRNTQYF. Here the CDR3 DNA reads TGTGCCAGCAGCAACTGGCCGCAGAGGAATACGCAGTATTTT.

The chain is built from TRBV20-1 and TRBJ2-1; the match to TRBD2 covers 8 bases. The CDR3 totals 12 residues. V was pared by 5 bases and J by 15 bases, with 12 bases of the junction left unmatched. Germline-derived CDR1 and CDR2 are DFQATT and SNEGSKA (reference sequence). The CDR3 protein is CSASTSGSTRFF. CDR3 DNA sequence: TGCAGTGCTTCTACTAGCGGTTCTACTAGGTTCTTC.

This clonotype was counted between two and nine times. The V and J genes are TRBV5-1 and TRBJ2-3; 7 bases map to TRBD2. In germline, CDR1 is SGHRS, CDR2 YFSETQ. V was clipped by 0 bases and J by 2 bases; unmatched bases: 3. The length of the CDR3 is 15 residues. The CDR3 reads CASSLVLADTDTQYF. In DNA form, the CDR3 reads TGCGCCAGCAGCTTGGTTCTAGCGGACACAGATACGCAGTATTTT. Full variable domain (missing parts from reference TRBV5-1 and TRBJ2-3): KAGVTQTPRYLIKTRGQQVTLSCSPISGHRSVSWYQQTPGQGLQFLFEYFSETQRNKGNFPGRFSGRQFSNSRSEMNVSTLELGDSALYLCASSLVLADTDTQYFGPGTRLTVL.

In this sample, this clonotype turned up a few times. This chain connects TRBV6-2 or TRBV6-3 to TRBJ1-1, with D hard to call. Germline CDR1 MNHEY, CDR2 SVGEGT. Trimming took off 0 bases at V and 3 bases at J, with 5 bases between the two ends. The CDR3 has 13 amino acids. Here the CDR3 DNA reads TGTGCCAGCAGTTACTCCCAGTACACTGAAGCTTTCTTT. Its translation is CASSYSQYTEAFF.

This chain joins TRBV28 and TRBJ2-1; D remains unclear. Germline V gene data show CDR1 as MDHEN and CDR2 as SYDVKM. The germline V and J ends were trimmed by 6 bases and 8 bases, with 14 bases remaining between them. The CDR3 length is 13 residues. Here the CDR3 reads CASRVSFTYEQFF. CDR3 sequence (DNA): TGTGCCAGCAGGGTATCATTTACTTATGAGCAGTTCTTC.

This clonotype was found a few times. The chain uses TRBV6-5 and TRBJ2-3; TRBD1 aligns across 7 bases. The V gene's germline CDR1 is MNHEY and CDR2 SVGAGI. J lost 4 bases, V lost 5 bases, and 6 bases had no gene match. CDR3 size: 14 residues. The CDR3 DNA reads TGTGCCAGCAGTAACTACAGGGGACCAGATACGCAGTATTTT. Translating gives CASSNYRGPDTQYF.

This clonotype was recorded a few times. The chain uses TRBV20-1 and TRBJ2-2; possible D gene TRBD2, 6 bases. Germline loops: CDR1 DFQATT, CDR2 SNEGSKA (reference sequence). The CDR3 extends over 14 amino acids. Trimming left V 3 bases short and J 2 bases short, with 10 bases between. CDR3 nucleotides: TGCAGTGCTAGCGGGAGCACCAACACCGGGGAGCTGTTTTTT. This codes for CSASGSTNTGELFF.

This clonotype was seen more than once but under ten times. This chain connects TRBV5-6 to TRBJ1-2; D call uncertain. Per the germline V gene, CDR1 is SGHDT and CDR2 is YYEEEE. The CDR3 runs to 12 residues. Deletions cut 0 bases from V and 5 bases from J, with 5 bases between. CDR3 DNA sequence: TGTGCCAGCAGCTTGGAGGCATATGGCTACACCTTC. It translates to CASSLEAYGYTF.

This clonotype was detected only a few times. The CDR3 DNA reads as TGTGCCAGCAGCTGGGGGAGGGTGCCAGATACGCAGTATTTT. This codes for CASSWGRVPDTQYF. This sequence joins TRBV7-2 and TRBJ2-3; TRBD2 matches at 7 bases. The length of the CDR3 is 14 residues. With 4 bases clipped from V and 4 bases from J, the junction kept 5 bases outside the gene matches. Germline-derived CDR1 and CDR2 are SGHTA and FQGNSA.

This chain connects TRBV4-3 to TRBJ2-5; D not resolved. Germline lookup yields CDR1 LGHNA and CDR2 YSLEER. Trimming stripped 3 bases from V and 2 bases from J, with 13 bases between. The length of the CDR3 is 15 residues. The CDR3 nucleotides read TGCGCCAGCAGCCACCATGGGCTTACTCAAGAGACCCAGTACTTC. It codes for CASSHHGLTQETQYF.

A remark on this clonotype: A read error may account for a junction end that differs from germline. The CDR3 DNA sequence: TGCGCCAGCAGGTTGGGTCAGGTTACCTCCTACGAGCAGTACTTC. Amino acid sequence: CASRLGQVTSYEQYF. The J gene is TRBJ2-7, the V gene TRBV5-1; D remains ambiguous. The germline V gene has CDR1 SGHRS and CDR2 YFSETQ. This CDR3 contains 15 residues.

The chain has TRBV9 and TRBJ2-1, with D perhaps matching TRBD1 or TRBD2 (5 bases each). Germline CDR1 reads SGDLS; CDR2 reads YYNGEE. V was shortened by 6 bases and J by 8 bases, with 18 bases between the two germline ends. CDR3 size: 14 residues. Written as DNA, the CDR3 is TGTGCCAGCAACCGGGACCGGGGTATAGATGAGCAGTTCTTC. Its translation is CASNRDRGIDEQFF.

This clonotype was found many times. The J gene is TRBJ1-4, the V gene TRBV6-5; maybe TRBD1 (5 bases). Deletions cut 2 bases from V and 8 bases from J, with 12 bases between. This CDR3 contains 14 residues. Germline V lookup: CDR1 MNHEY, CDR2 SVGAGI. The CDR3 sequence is CASSYGGTGEKLFF. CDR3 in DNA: TGTGCCAGCAGTTACGGGGGGACGGGGGAAAAACTGTTTTTT.

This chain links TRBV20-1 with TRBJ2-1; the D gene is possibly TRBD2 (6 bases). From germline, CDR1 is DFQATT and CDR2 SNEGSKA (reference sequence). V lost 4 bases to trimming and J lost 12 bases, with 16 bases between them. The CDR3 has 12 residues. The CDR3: CSATGSIGSQFF. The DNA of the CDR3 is TGCAGTGCTACCGGGAGTATAGGTTCGCAGTTCTTC.

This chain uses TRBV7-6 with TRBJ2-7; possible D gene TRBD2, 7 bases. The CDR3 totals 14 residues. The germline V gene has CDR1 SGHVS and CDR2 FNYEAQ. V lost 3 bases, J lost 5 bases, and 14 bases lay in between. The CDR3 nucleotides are TGTGCCAGCAGCTTGCGGGGGCAAATCGACGAGCAGTACTTC. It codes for CASSLRGQIDEQYF.

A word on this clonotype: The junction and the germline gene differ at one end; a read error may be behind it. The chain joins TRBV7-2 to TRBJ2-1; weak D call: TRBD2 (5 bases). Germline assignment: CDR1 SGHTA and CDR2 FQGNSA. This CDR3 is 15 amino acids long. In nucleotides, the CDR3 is TGTGCCAGCAGCCTAGCCAGTTCTCGCACCAATGAGCAGTTCTTC. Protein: CASSLASSRTNEQFF.

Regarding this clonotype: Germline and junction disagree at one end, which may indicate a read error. The CDR3 region has the DNA TGTGCCAGCAGCTTCCAGGGCATAATGGGGAACACTGAAGCTTTCTTC. Amino acids: CASSFQGIMGNTEAFF. The chain employs TRBV7-9 and TRBJ1-1, with a tentative D call TRBD1 (5 bases). This CDR3 has 16 amino acids. Germline lookup yields CDR1 SEHNR and CDR2 FQNEAQ (reference sequence).

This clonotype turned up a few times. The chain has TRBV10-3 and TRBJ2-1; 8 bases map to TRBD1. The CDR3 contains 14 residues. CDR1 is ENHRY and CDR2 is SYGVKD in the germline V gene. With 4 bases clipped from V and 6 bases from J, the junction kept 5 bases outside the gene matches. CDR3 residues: CAISGGQGFNEQFF. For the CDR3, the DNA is TGTGCCATCAGTGGAGGACAGGGTTTCAATGAGCAGTTCTTC.